The 5 T cell receptor beta chains below all came from one sample that was sequenced in a study of T cells in Graves' hyperthyroidism and ophthalmopathy. The CDR3 regions of TCR beta were amplified from RNA transcripts. Initially, a first-round RT-PCR of the TCR CDR3 employed the HTBI primer set. TCRdb ran MiXCR on the multiplex PCR reads and lists one entry per CDR3 protein. The sample shows about 840,000 distinct CDR3 sequences, 38% of them seen only once. What was sequenced was blood. The receptor source for this set is a man aged 18 to 30 with Graves' hyperthyroidism.

A note on this clonotype: This sequence may be a read error, since a much larger clone differs from it by one base. V gene TRBV19 combines with J gene TRBJ1-2; D uncertain. CDR1 is LNHDA and CDR2 is SQIVND in the germline V gene (reference sequence). V dropped 2 bases and J dropped 3 bases, with 7 bases sitting between them. There are 13 residues in the CDR3. CDR3 in DNA: TGTGCCAGTAGTATATTAGGTCACTATGGCTACACCTTC. This translates into CASSILGHYGYTF.

This clonotype was counted many times. The chain is built from TRBV19 and TRBJ1-2, with TRBD1 as a possible D gene (5 bases). V lost 5 bases, J lost 7 bases, and 11 bases lay in between. The CDR3 is 12 residues long. Germline V CDR1 and CDR2: LNHDA, SQIVND (reference sequence). CDR3 coding DNA: TGTGCCAGTAGTTCGGGACCCTCTGGCTACACCTTC. Its protein is CASSSGPSGYTF.

The sample holds one count of this clonotype. A read error may produce the germline difference seen at one junction end. The CDR3 sequence is CASSYEETQHF. DNA of the CDR3: TGTGCCAGCAGCTACGAGGAGACCCAGCACTTC. The chain has TRBV7-2 and TRBJ2-5, with no clear D. The CDR3 consists of 11 residues. CDR1 SGHTA and CDR2 FQGNSA come from the germline V gene. Combining the CDR3 with reference TRBV7-2 and TRBJ2-5 gives the whole variable domain GAGVSQSPSNKVTEKGKDVELRCDPISGHTALYWYRQSLGQGLEFLIYFQGNSAPDKSGLPSDRFSAERTGGSVSTLTIQRTQQEDSAVYLCASSYEETQHFGPGTRLLVL.

V is TRBV20-1 and J is TRBJ2-7, with D maybe TRBD1 (5 bases). CDR1 is DFQATT and CDR2 is SNEGSKA in the germline V gene (reference sequence). The CDR3 has 14 residues. V was cut by 3 bases and J by 2 bases, with 14 bases left in between. CDR3 DNA sequence: TGCAGTGCTAGGTCGGCAGGGAAGGCCTACGAGCAGTACTTC. It yields the protein CSARSAGKAYEQYF.

V gene TRBV6-5 combines with J gene TRBJ1-1; no clear D gene. The CDR3 has 14 residues. The germline CDR1 and CDR2 sequences are MNHEY and SVGAGI. The ends were cut back, 4 bases at V and 0 bases at J, with 9 bases in the middle. CDR3 region: CASSSDLMNTEAFF. The DNA of the CDR3 is TGTGCCAGCAGTTCAGATTTAATGAACACTGAAGCTTTCTTT.